This T cell receptor (beta chain) comes out of a study of shared clonotypes between healthy human individuals (dated by TCRdb to the early 2020s). For context, the study as a whole: A few men and two women, aged 18 to 49 years, made up the cohort. To estimate repertoire size and how much clonotype sharing occurs between individuals, the study deeply sequenced the blood TCR repertoires of roughly 5 healthy adults. For each donor, CD4 naive and CD4 memory were each run on three plates, CD8 naive on two plates, and CD8 memory on one plate. Each donor's leukapheresis produced roughly between roughly 0.85 and 10 billion PBMCs. Different laboratories and diverse techniques were used to prepare libraries and sequence TCR repertoires, to increase sequencing depth and limit assay-specific biases. Paper-wide results and their limitations: When a handful of donors were compared, the shared fraction of clonotypes was about 5.2% for naive CD4, 3% to 4% for naive CD8, roughly 2.3% for memory CD4, and under 0.5% for memory CD8. Sampling was limited to blood, and TCR repertoires in tissue likely differ from TCR repertoires in blood. Incomplete sequencing was indicated by rarefaction of sorted-subset datasets, despite the large sequencing depth. Compared with non-shared clonotypes, clonotypes shared by all four sorted-subset donors had higher generation probabilities. Estimated clonotype richness was generally larger for naive than for memory subsets. Based on pairwise subsampling, the degree of clonotype sharing among donors was expected to be affected by sequencing depth. Because the study included a small number of donors, the genetic and exposure-history diversity represented was limited.

Using the deep immunoSEQ assay, multiplex PCR amplified TCR CDR3 regions from genomic DNA. Extracted genomic DNA from each cell subset was spread evenly across all wells of several immunoSEQ 96-well plates, with each plate serving as a replicate. Each replicate PCR for sorted subsets received roughly 200 ng genomic DNA, equal to roughly 30,000 T cell genomes. Purified libraries were measured with a Qubit 3.0 fluorometer, size-checked on a Bioanalyzer 2100, and measured again with the KAPA Library Quantification kit. Every immunoSEQ 96-well plate was sequenced on a separate single-read 150-cycle Illumina NextSeq 550 flow cell. As for the original processing: Because only junctional sequences without quality scores were contained in the immunoSEQ output, filtering matching that applied to full-length reads could not be performed. Sequences were annotated with PyIR, a Python wrapper for IgBLAST v1.9, and V/J genes and CDR3 were assigned using IMGT germline references. Reads with weak V/J assignments (E-value above 1e-6), missing CDR3, stop codons, out-of-frame junctions, or ambiguous translated residues were removed. V3J clonotypes were defined as sequences sharing the same inferred V gene, J gene, and CDR3 amino acid sequence. To compute the percentage overlap between repertoires, the number of shared unique clonotypes was divided by the size of the smaller repertoire. Repertoire richness was assessed with RTK rarefaction, the Chao1 estimator, and Recon v2.1 estimates of unobserved clonotypes. Generation probabilities for all TCRbeta clonotypes obtained by the gDNA method from a handful of donors were computed using OLGA. This is the immuneACCESS table as TCRdb keeps it, with only in-frame sequences that have V and J called. A part of the clones is gone; compared with another copy, unresolved V genes explain less than half, and the rest is unexplained. V, J and clone size are taken as reported in that table, and D and trimming were inferred from the DNA itself. In this sample the table shows over a million clones, roughly 80% of which occur a single time. 1.4% of the sample lies in the top ten.

Turning to this clone: The antigen it binds to is not known. Within one base of it there is no much larger clone, and no base qualities were kept. Other DNA variants within this sample encode the same CDR3.

The donors were healthy, HIV-negative adults with no recently reported acute infections or vaccinations. Every donor was a Caucasian adult living in Nashville, Tennessee, USA. CD4+ T cells were enriched by magnetic negative selection; naive cells were then positively selected on CD45RA, and the negative fraction formed the memory subset. Blood was collected by leukapheresis, and PBMCs were isolated by Ficoll-Histopaque density gradient centrifugation and then cryopreserved in liquid nitrogen vapor phase. Analytical flow cytometry was used to check the purity and quantity of every magnetically sorted T cell population. Each sorted fraction had its genomic DNA isolated and then quantified by UV absorbance on a Nanodrop 2000c. The CDR3, cysteine through phenylalanine, is 16 amino acids long. Only CDR3 DNA is held: 48 bases, read in frame from base 1. V drops 1 base and J drops 0 bases, leaving 10 bases in between. CDR1 and CDR2, per the germline V gene, are SGHAT and FQNNGV.

The clonotype comes from a man aged 18 to 29 in good health. This sequence uses TRBV11-2 and TRBJ2-4; the best D guess is TRBD1, with 5 bases matching. The specimen sequenced was memory CD4+ T cells sorted from blood. The cell subset or site label for this specimen denotes: CD45RA-negative fraction. The CDR3 is CASSLGQGLAKNIQYF. The DNA reads TGTGCCAGCAGCTTAGGGCAGGGTCTAGCCAAAAACATTCAGTACTTC.